This T cell receptor (beta chain) was observed in a study of blood T cell repertoires in COVID-19. Study in general: COVID-19 samples from acute and convalescent phases originated in the United States, Italy and Spain.

This CDR3 region has 12 residues. Germline CDR1 and CDR2: SGHTA and FQGNSA. V was pared by 10 bases and J by 1 base, with 10 bases between. Assay: immunoSEQ multiplex PCR; the TCRdb copy retains only in-frame clones and omits some. The table shows about 300,000 clones, with roughly 85% occurring only once. Sequencing was carried out using peripheral blood. The clonotype comes from a woman aged 45 to 65 who had recovered from COVID-19. The chain recombines TRBV7-2 with TRBJ1-1, with D maybe TRBD1 (5 bases). CDR3 in amino acids: CATNGGNTEAFF. The CDR3 region has the DNA TGTGCCACCAACGGGGGGAACACTGAAGCTTTCTTT. The variable domain in full, completed from reference TRBV7-2 and TRBJ1-1, reads GAGVSQSPSNKVTEKGKDVELRCDPISGHTALYWYRQSLGQGLEFLIYFQGNSAPDKSGLPSDRFSAERTGGSVSTLTIQRTQQEDSAVYLCATNGGNTEAFFGQGTRLTVV.